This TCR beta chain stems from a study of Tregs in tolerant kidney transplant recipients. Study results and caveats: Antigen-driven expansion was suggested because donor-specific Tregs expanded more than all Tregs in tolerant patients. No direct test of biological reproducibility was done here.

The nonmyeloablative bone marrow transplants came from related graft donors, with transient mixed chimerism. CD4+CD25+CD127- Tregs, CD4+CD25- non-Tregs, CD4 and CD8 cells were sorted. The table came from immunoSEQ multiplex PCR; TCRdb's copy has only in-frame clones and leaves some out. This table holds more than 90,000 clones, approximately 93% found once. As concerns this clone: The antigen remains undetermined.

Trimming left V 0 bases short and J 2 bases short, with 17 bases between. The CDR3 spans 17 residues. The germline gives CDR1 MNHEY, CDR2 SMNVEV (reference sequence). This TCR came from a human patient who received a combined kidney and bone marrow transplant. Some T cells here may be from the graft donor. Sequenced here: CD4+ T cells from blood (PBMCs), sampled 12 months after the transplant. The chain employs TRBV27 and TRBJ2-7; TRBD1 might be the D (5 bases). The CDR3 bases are TGTGCCAGCAGTTTATCAGCCCGGGCAGGGATCACCTACGAGCAGTACTTC. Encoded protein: CASSLSARAGITYEQYF.